This T cell receptor (beta chain) was retrieved from a study of cytomegalovirus exposure and HLA in healthy donors. For the study at large: A prior study identified approximately 120 million unique TCR beta sequences from some 200 million T cells. Among the roughly 430 genotyped donors, 70% to 85% were placed in the Caucasian-associated ancestry cluster. Study results and caveats: When the data were analyzed later, several of the most significant clusters appeared to be linked to common viral pathogens. HLA-A and HLA-B allele assignments for most subjects were reportedly predicted accurately using TCR beta sequences.

This CDR3 is 11 amino acids long. Germline V gene sequence: CDR1 DFQATT, CDR2 SNEGSKA (reference sequence). V was cut by 5 bases and J by 9 bases, with 13 bases left in between. This clone occurred a few times. Antigen specificity is unknown. The PCR was carried out with 60 Vbeta primers and 13 Jbeta primers. TCRdb keeps only in-frame clones here, not all; method: immunoSEQ multiplex PCR. This sample has approximately 100,000 clones, with roughly 82% found just once. The V gene is TRBV20-1, the J gene TRBJ1-2; TRBD1 is a possible D gene (5 bases). The sequencing sample was made of PBMCs. The source of this sequence is a man aged 50 to 59 in good health and CMV-seronegative. CDR3 sequence (DNA): TGCAGTGCTGGAGGGGTGGACAGCTACACCTTC. It translates to CSAGGVDSYTF.